This T cell receptor (beta chain) appears in the sequencing data of a study of blood T cells in healthy people across ages (dated by TCRdb to 2013 to 2016). For the wider study: In model experiments, template switching captured roughly one uniquely barcoded TCR beta cDNA molecule for every two T cells. The donors were divided into four age groups: young (average around 15 years), middle-aged (roughly 42), aged (62) and long-lived (about 90). The study measured age-related changes in TCR beta repertoire diversity using deep sequencing normalized with unique cDNA molecular identifiers. To avoid experimental bias, donors of different ages were randomly spread across the sequencing lanes. Using the same blood draw, the study looked at two additional independent replicas of 1 million unique cDNA reads for two donors, one aged 18 to 30 and the other aged 80 or older. General conclusions and limits of the study: Total diversity estimates from one million sequenced T cells were considered lower bounds and underestimates. As age increased, observed TCR beta diversity per million T cells dropped in a roughly linear way, and a significant reduction was already evident by age 40. Observed TCR beta diversity correlated strongly with the percentage of naive T cells measured by flow cytometry. Compared with the aged group, the long-lived group had more naive CD4+ T cells, fewer expanded clones and increased TCR diversity, a pattern suggesting age selection. Since profiling was done on bulk unsorted PBMCs, naive and antigen-experienced compartments could not be conclusively compared. Because the CMV infection status of the donors was unknown, age-related changes in expanded clonotypes may potentially have been confounded.

To note about this clonotype: The antigen it binds to is not known. Nothing much larger sits one base from this clone, and base qualities are not available.

The donors were around 39 Caucasian individuals from Russia, aged 6 to 90 years, who were systemically healthy. Each donor gave ten milliliters of peripheral blood, drawn into EDTA-treated Vacutainer tubes. Ficoll-Paque density-gradient centrifugation was used to isolate PBMCs, with at least 7 million per sample. Trizol reagent was used to extract total RNA from PBMCs, with at least 6 micrograms per sample. For every donor, flow cytometry on a PBMC aliquot measured the percentage of naive CD45RAhigh/CD27high T cells. The CDR1 and CDR2 encoded by the germline V gene (reference sequence) are MNHNY and SVGAGI. The CDR3 runs 15 residues from the cysteine to the phenylalanine. The CDR3 DNA has 45 bases and is translated from base 1. Deletion took 4 bases off V and 0 bases off J, with a span of 12 bases between the germline ends. The method behind the library was 5' RACE. The sample was run on an Illumina HiSeq 2500. A second roughly 7 to 11 cycle PCR used a sample-barcoded 5' primer and a J-beta primer mix. A template-switch 5' adaptor carrying 12 random nucleotides introduced a unique molecular identifier onto each TCR beta cDNA molecule. At least 3 million CDR3-containing paired-end reads were obtained from each sample. All of the RNA was converted into first-strand cDNA using the Mint cDNA synthesis kit, with a TRBC-specific oligonucleotide serving as the primer. Following uracil-DNA glycosylase treatment, all cDNA underwent a first 18-cycle PCR with the universal primers M1SS and BC2_uni_R. The study's processing was this. For normalization, 1 million high-quality reads were randomly selected from each sample, with every read carrying a distinct molecular identifier. Instead of being binned into consensus sequences, reads with shared molecular identifiers were discarded. MiTCR, run with a Q25 quality threshold and the strictest error-elimination algorithm, handled CDR3 identification, clonotype clustering and error correction. A nonparametric unseen species model with Euler transformation was used to estimate lower-bound total TCR beta diversity. TCRdb passed the public sequencing reads through fastp at Q25 and MiXCR, retaining productive beta sequences. Identical CDR3 proteins give one entry, which carries the most common genes and DNA. TCRdb, not the original authors, processed these V and J calls. Counted in this sample were roughly 1,800,000 distinct CDR3 sequences; less than 50% of them appeared once. In total, the top ten clones hold approximately 2% of the sample.

Sequencing input: blood. This receptor chain uses TRBV6-6 and TRBJ1-2; the D segment could be TRBD1, given 5 matching bases. This receptor was taken from a woman between 40 and 55 years old in good health. This receptor carries the CDR3 CASSLGRLANYGYTF. The DNA sequence is given as TGTGCCAGCAGTTTGGGACGGTTAGCTAACTATGGCTACACCTTC.